This T cell receptor (beta chain) originates from a study of cytomegalovirus exposure and HLA in healthy donors. Germline V gene sequence: CDR1 SNHLY, CDR2 FYNNEI. The V gene end was trimmed by 5 bases and the J gene end by 3 bases; junction bases not matched to a gene: 12. The CDR3 runs to 16 residues. In the PCR, 60 Vbeta and 13 Jbeta primers were used. TCRdb keeps only in-frame clones here, not all; method: immunoSEQ multiplex PCR. The sample yields over 100,000 clones, under 85% seen once. Source material: PBMCs. The source is a man aged 25-40 years in good health and CMV-seropositive. This chain links TRBV2 with TRBJ2-5, with 7 bases identical to TRBD1. The CDR3 bases are TGTGCCAGCAGTTCTTGGGGGACAGCGAAGAAAGAGACCCAGTACTTC. Amino acids: CASSSWGTAKKETQYF.